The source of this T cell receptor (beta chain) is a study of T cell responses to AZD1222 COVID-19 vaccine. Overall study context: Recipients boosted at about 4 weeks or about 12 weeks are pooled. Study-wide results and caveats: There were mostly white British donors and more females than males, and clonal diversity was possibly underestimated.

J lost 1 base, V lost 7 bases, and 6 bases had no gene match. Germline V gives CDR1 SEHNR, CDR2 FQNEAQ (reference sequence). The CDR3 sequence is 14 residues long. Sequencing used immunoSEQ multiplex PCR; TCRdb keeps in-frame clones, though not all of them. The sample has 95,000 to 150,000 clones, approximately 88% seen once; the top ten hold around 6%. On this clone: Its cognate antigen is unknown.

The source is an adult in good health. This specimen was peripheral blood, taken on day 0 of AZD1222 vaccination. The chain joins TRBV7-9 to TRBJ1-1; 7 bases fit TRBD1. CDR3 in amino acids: CASKVGQTNTEAFF. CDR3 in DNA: TGTGCCAGCAAGGTGGGACAGACGAACACTGAAGCTTTCTTT.